One sample yielded the 12 T cell receptor beta chains listed below, sequenced in a study of T cells in Graves' hyperthyroidism and ophthalmopathy. RNA transcripts gave rise to amplified TCR beta CDR3 regions. The HTBI primer set drove a first-round RT-PCR of the TCR CDR3. TCRdb re-analysed the multiplex PCR reads in MiXCR, keeping a single row per CDR3 protein. The sample records more than 500,000 distinct CDR3 sequences, 15% to 20% being singletons. The sample was blood. Source of these receptors: a woman in her 30s with Graves' hyperthyroidism.

This clonotype was observed many times. The chain has TRBV11-1 and TRBJ2-1, with 8 bases lining up with TRBD2. Looked up from germline, CDR1 is SGHAT and CDR2 is FQDESV (reference sequence). With V trimmed by 2 bases and J by 9 bases, 12 bases remained unmatched. The CDR3 is made up of 16 amino acids. CDR3 sequence (DNA): TGTGCCAGCAGCTTATATTACGGGGAGCGGGAGCTTGAGCAGTTCTTC. It specifies CASSLYYGERELEQFF.

The rearrangement uses TRBV12-3 or TRBV12-4 and TRBJ2-1; D is ambiguous. The germline V and J ends were trimmed by 8 bases and 9 bases, with 8 bases remaining between them. The CDR3 has 10 amino acids. CDR3 sequence reads: CASGVGEQFF. In DNA form, the CDR3 reads TGTGCCAGCGGGGTCGGTGAGCAGTTCTTC.

The chain is built from TRBV2 and TRBJ2-2; D uncertain. Germline values: CDR1 SNHLY, CDR2 FYNNEI. The CDR3 runs to 12 residues. Trimming took off 9 bases at V and 4 bases at J, with 9 bases between the two ends. The CDR3 loop is CASGGPTGELFF. In DNA form, the CDR3 reads TGTGCCAGTGGTGGTCCCACCGGGGAGCTGTTTTTT.

In this sample, this clonotype turned up many times. The genes are TRBV29-1 and TRBJ2-5, with TRBD1 as a possible D gene (6 bases). Germline lookup yields CDR1 SQVTM and CDR2 ANQGSEA. The CDR3 is 14 residues long. The germline V and J ends were trimmed by 4 bases and 3 bases, with 15 bases remaining between them. CDR3 protein: CSVGEWTAEETQYF. The CDR3 DNA follows: TGCAGCGTTGGGGAGTGGACAGCCGAAGAGACCCAGTACTTC.

This clonotype has more than one count but fewer than ten. This chain links TRBV20-1 with TRBJ1-3; TRBD1 matches at 9 bases. This CDR3 contains 14 residues. Per germline, CDR1 DFQATT and CDR2 SNEGSKA (reference sequence). Trimming at V came to 3 bases and at J to 3 bases, leaving 3 bases not matched to a gene. This CDR3 is CSARTGGNGNTIYF. The CDR3 DNA is TGCAGTGCTAGGACAGGGGGAAATGGAAACACCATATATTTT.

Worth noting for this clonotype: This could be a read error, since a much larger clone is one nucleotide away. The genes are TRBV11-3 and TRBJ1-1; TRBD1 agrees at 7 bases. The CDR3 consists of 15 residues. The V gene's germline CDR1 is SGHNT and CDR2 YENEEA. Trimming at V came to 1 base and at J to 1 base, leaving 3 bases not matched to a gene. The CDR3 spells CASSLARDRNTEAFF. The CDR3 DNA reads TGTGCCAGCAGCTTAGCGAGGGACAGGAACACTGAAGCTTTCTTT.

This clonotype was recorded many times. The chain uses TRBV6-1 and TRBJ2-7; 9 nucleotides align to TRBD1. V shed 6 bases, J shed 2 bases, and the junction held 11 bases outside the gene matches. There are 16 residues in the CDR3. Germline CDR1 and CDR2: MNHNS and SASEGT. The CDR3 bases are TGTGCCAGCAGCGACCCCTTGGGACAGGGCGCCTACGAGCAGTACTTC. Protein: CASSDPLGQGAYEQYF.

The chain couples TRBV7-3 to TRBJ2-1; 9 bases fit TRBD2. CDR1 is SGHTA, CDR2 FQGTGA, per germline. Trimming cost V 4 bases and J 7 bases; bases outside gene matches: 8. The length of the CDR3 is 15 residues. CDR3 region: CASSYLGLAGNEQFF. In nucleotides, the CDR3 is TGTGCCAGCAGCTACCTGGGGCTAGCGGGGAATGAGCAGTTCTTC.

In this sample, this clonotype turned up many times. The chain joins TRBV6-2 or TRBV6-3 to TRBJ2-5; TRBD1 might be the D (5 bases). Germline V CDR1 and CDR2: MNHEY, SVGEGT. Trimming left V 8 bases short and J 5 bases short, with 24 bases between. CDR3 size: 16 residues. CDR3 protein: CASWGSRTPATETQYF. DNA of the CDR3: TGTGCCAGCTGGGGCTCACGGACCCCCGCAACGGAGACCCAGTACTTC.

This clonotype was seen more than once but under ten times. The V and J genes are TRBV3-1 and TRBJ2-7, with 11 positions matching TRBD2. The CDR3 spans 17 residues. Germline loops: CDR1 LGHDT, CDR2 YNNKEL (reference sequence). V shed 4 bases and J 0 bases; nucleotides not matched to a gene: 8. The CDR3 nucleotides read TGTGCCAGCAGCCCGCCTAGCGGGAGGCAGAGCTCCTACGAGCAGTACTTC. Its translation is CASSPPSGRQSSYEQYF.

The chain recombines TRBV6-2 or TRBV6-3 with TRBJ2-5; unclear D gene. The CDR3 consists of 12 residues. Trimming shortened V by 6 bases and J by 5 bases, and 10 bases separated the two germline ends. Germline V lookup: CDR1 MNHEY, CDR2 SVGEGT. CDR3 in amino acids: CASSLWAETQYF. CDR3 nucleotide sequence: TGTGCCAGCAGCCTCTGGGCGGAGACCCAGTACTTC.

Comment on this clonotype: Relative to the germline gene, one junction end is altered; a read error may explain this. The chain recombines TRBV4-3 with TRBJ2-3; D remains ambiguous. CDR3 length: 16 amino acids. The germline gives CDR1 LGHNA, CDR2 YSLEER. CDR3 DNA sequence: TGCGCCAGCAGCGAAGATAAGGTCTACTTCACAGATACGCAGTATTTT. It yields the protein CASSEDKVYFTDTQYF.